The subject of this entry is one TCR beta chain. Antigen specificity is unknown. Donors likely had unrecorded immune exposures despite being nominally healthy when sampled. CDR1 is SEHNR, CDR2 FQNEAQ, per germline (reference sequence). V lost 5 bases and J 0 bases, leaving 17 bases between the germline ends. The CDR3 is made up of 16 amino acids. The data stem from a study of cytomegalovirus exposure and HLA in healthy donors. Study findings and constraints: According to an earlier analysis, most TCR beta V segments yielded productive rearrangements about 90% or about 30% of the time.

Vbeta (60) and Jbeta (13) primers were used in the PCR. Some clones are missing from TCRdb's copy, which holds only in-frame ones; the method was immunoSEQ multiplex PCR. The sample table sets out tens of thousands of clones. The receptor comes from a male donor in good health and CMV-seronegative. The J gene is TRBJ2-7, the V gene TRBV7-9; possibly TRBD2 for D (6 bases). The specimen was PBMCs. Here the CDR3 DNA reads TGTGCCAGCAGCAGACCGGACTTGCGGGGCTCCTACGAGCAGTACTTC. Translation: CASSRPDLRGSYEQYF.